A selection of T cell receptor beta chains follows, all from one sample in a study of blood T cell repertoires in COVID-19. Repertoires were generated with immunoSEQ multiplex PCR, while TCRdb's copy carries only in-frame clones and drops some. The repertoire holds some 190,000 clones, with about four fifths as singletons. Sequencing was performed on peripheral blood. The receptors were gathered from a woman in her seventies with active or convalescent COVID-19. Each CDR3 is given with its conserved first and last residue. Each record gives: J gene, clone size, D gene, V gene, CDR3 protein, CDR3 DNA. A D gene is named only where the DNA matches it firmly. Some rows have no size entry. The others give once, few or many, or a class for an expanded clone.

J gene: TRBJ2-6; clone size: NA; D gene: NA; V gene: TRBV13; CDR3 protein: CASSLRVSGANVLTF; CDR3 DNA: TGTGCCAGCAGCCTCCGGGTCTCTGGGGCCAACGTCCTGACTTTC
J gene: TRBJ1-4; clone size: once; D gene: TRBD1; V gene: TRBV28; CDR3 protein: CASSLNRGPVNEKLFF; CDR3 DNA: TGTGCCAGCAGTTTAAACAGGGGGCCGGTTAATGAAAAACTGTTTTTT
J gene: TRBJ1-1; clone size: NA; D gene: NA; V gene: TRBV28; CDR3 protein: CASTRGGPLNTEAFF; CDR3 DNA: TGTGCCAGCACTAGGGGAGGCCCCCTGAACACTGAAGCTTTCTTT
J gene: TRBJ2-5; clone size: NA; D gene: TRBD2; V gene: TRBV28; CDR3 protein: CASSLGTSGLQETQYF; CDR3 DNA: TGTGCCAGCAGTCTCGGGACTAGCGGGTTGCAAGAGACCCAGTACTTC
J gene: TRBJ1-2; clone size: NA; D gene: NA; V gene: TRBV6-1; CDR3 protein: CASSEAARSGGAGYTF; CDR3 DNA: TGTGCCAGCAGTGAAGCGGCGAGGAGCGGCGGGGCTGGCTACACCTTC
J gene: TRBJ2-1; clone size: NA; D gene: TRBD1; V gene: TRBV2; CDR3 protein: CASSRQGRTPYNEQFF; CDR3 DNA: TGTGCCAGCAGTCGACAGGGGCGGACTCCCTACAATGAGCAGTTCTTC
J gene: TRBJ2-7; clone size: NA; D gene: NA; V gene: TRBV28; CDR3 protein: CASSPLSYEQYF; CDR3 DNA: TGTGCCAGCAGCCCCCTCTCCTACGAGCAGTACTTC
J gene: TRBJ2-7; clone size: NA; D gene: TRBD1; V gene: TRBV7-9; CDR3 protein: CASSFRLPGQPYEQYF; CDR3 DNA: TGTGCCAGCAGCTTCCGATTACCGGGACAGCCTTACGAGCAGTACTTC
J gene: TRBJ1-2; clone size: NA; D gene: NA; V gene: TRBV5-1; CDR3 protein: CASSSGDFTGGYTF; CDR3 DNA: TGCGCCAGCAGCTCAGGCGATTTTACAGGGGGCTACACCTTC
J gene: TRBJ2-7; clone size: NA; D gene: NA; V gene: TRBV27; CDR3 protein: CASRLGGAEQYF; CDR3 DNA: TGTGCCAGCAGATTAGGAGGGGCCGAGCAGTACTTC
J gene: TRBJ1-5; clone size: NA; D gene: NA; V gene: TRBV2; CDR3 protein: CASSEVGGNQPQHF; CDR3 DNA: TGTGCCAGCAGTGAAGTAGGGGGCAATCAGCCCCAGCATTTT
J gene: TRBJ1-2; clone size: NA; D gene: TRBD1; V gene: TRBV7-9; CDR3 protein: CASSSELDRAYGYTF; CDR3 DNA: TGTGCCAGCAGCTCCGAGCTGGACAGGGCCTATGGCTACACCTTC
J gene: TRBJ1-4; clone size: NA; D gene: NA; V gene: TRBV29-1; CDR3 protein: CSVEGGEGNEKLFF; CDR3 DNA: TGCAGCGTTGAAGGGGGGGAGGGTAATGAAAAACTGTTTTTT
J gene: TRBJ2-4; clone size: NA; D gene: NA; V gene: TRBV10-1; CDR3 protein: CASSDIRKNIQYF; CDR3 DNA: TGCGCCAGCAGTGACATACGGAAAAACATTCAGTACTTC
J gene: TRBJ2-7; clone size: NA; D gene: NA; V gene: TRBV25-1; CDR3 protein: CACGLTSYEQYF; CDR3 DNA: TGTGCCTGCGGTCTAACCTCCTACGAGCAGTACTTC
J gene: TRBJ2-7; clone size: NA; D gene: NA; V gene: TRBV12-3/TRBV12-4; CDR3 protein: CASRQTSALYF; CDR3 DNA: TGTGCCAGCAGGCAGACTTCTGCCCTGTACTTC
J gene: TRBJ1-1; clone size: few; D gene: NA; V gene: TRBV29-1; CDR3 protein: CSVVLQGRYTEAFF; CDR3 DNA: TGCAGCGTTGTACTCCAGGGAAGGTATACTGAAGCTTTCTTT
J gene: TRBJ2-2; clone size: NA; D gene: TRBD1; V gene: TRBV15; CDR3 protein: CATSEGADGELFF; CDR3 DNA: TGTGCCACCAGTGAGGGGGCTGACGGGGAGCTGTTTTTT
J gene: TRBJ2-7; clone size: NA; D gene: TRBD2; V gene: TRBV15; CDR3 protein: CATSRELAGVYEQYF; CDR3 DNA: TGTGCCACCAGCAGAGAGCTAGCGGGAGTATACGAGCAGTACTTC
J gene: TRBJ2-7; clone size: NA; D gene: TRBD1; V gene: TRBV19; CDR3 protein: CASSSGDRATYEQYF; CDR3 DNA: TGTGCCAGTAGTAGCGGGGACAGGGCCACCTACGAGCAGTACTTC